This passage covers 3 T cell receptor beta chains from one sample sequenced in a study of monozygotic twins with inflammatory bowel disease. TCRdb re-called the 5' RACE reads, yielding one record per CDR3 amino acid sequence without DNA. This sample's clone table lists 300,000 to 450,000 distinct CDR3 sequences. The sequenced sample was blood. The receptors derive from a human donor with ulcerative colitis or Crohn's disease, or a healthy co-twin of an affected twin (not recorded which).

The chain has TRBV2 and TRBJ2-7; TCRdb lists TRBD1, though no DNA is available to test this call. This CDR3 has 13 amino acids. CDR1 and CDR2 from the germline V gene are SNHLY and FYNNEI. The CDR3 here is CASTTLPGNEQYF.

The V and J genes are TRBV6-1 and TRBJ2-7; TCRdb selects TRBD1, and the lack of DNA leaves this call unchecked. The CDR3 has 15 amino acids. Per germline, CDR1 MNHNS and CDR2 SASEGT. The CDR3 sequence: CASSLRDRASYEQYF.

CDR3 sequence: CASSQEGAVGSTGELFF. This sequence joins TRBV4-3 and TRBJ2-2; TCRdb picks TRBD1, but there is no DNA to check that call. Germline lookup yields CDR1 LGHNA and CDR2 YSLEER. This CDR3 region has 17 residues.